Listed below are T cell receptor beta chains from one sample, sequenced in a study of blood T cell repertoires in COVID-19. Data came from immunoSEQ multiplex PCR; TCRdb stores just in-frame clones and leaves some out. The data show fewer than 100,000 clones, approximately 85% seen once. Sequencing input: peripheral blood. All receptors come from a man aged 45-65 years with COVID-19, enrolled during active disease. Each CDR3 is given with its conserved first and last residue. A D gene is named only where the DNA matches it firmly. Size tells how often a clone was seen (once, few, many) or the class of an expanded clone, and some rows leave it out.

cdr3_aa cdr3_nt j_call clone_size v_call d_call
CASSPRGVLQPQHF TGTGCCAGCAGCCCCCGCGGGGTCCTTCAGCCCCAGCATTTT TRBJ1-5 - TRBV3-1/TRBV3-2 -
CATSRALPGGGEQYF TGTGCCACCAGCAGAGCCCTACCGGGAGGCGGCGAGCAGTACTTC TRBJ2-7 - TRBV15 TRBD2
CASSQDRTGSSGRGLLYGYTF TGCGCCAGCAGCCAAGATAGAACAGGGTCCTCAGGAAGGGGTCTCCTCTATGGCTACACCTTC TRBJ1-2 - TRBV4-3 -
CASSLRRASNQPQHF TGTGCCAGCAGCCTCCGGAGGGCGAGCAATCAGCCCCAGCATTTT TRBJ1-5 - TRBV6-5 -
CASGTSAYNEQFF TGTGCCAGCGGGACTAGCGCTTACAATGAGCAGTTCTTC TRBJ2-1 - TRBV6-5 TRBD2
CASRRAGEGVETQYF TGTGCCAGCAGGCGAGCGGGAGAAGGGGTAGAGACCCAGTACTTC TRBJ2-5 - TRBV3-1/TRBV3-2 TRBD2
CASSPGTDLDTQYF TGTGCCAGCAGCCCTGGGACAGACCTAGATACGCAGTATTTT TRBJ2-3 - TRBV6-2/TRBV6-3 TRBD1
CASSTTGLAGGNIKGTQYF TGTGCCAGCTCAACTACCGGACTAGCGGGAGGGAACATAAAAGGTACCCAGTACTTC TRBJ2-5 - TRBV18 TRBD2
CASSKGPGQGSFGNQPQHF TGTGCCAGTAGTAAAGGCCCCGGACAGGGCTCCTTCGGCAATCAGCCCCAGCATTTT TRBJ1-5 - TRBV19 TRBD1
CASSKGTVETQYF TGTGCTAGCAGCAAAGGGACAGTAGAGACCCAGTACTTC TRBJ2-5 - TRBV7-7 TRBD1
CASGDRTDSPLHF TGCGCCAGCGGGGACAGGACGGATTCACCCCTCCACTTT TRBJ1-6 - TRBV5-1 TRBD1
CATNREDRGRPYGYTF TGTGCCACCAACAGAGAGGACAGGGGGCGTCCCTATGGCTACACCTTC TRBJ1-2 few TRBV10-3 TRBD1
CASSLSFQPQHF TGTGCCAGCAGTTTATCGTTTCAGCCCCAGCATTTT TRBJ1-5 - TRBV28 -
CASQGLAGENTGELFF TGTGCCTCCCAGGGACTAGCGGGAGAAAACACCGGGGAGCTGTTTTTT TRBJ2-2 once TRBV21-1 -
CASSLRTSDYEQYF TGTGCCAGCAGTTTGAGGACTAGTGACTACGAGCAGTACTTC TRBJ2-7 - TRBV28 TRBD2
CASSPPGSGRLEQFF TGTGCCAGCAGCCCCCCGGGTAGCGGGAGACTTGAGCAGTTCTTC TRBJ2-1 - TRBV27 TRBD2
CASSLGLAGVGEQFF TGTGCCAGCAGCTTGGGACTAGCGGGAGTCGGTGAGCAGTTCTTC TRBJ2-1 few TRBV5-6 TRBD2
CASSAILAVDTDTQYF TGTGCCAGTAGTGCCATACTAGCGGTTGACACAGATACGCAGTATTTT TRBJ2-3 - TRBV19 TRBD2